This T cell receptor beta chain was retrieved from a study of PD-1 blockade in mismatch repair-deficient tumors. Described time point: approximately ten-day in vitro stimulation with candidate neoantigen peptide 4. All patients were mismatch repair deficient, assessed by either PCR or immunohistochemistry. V dropped 2 bases and J dropped 6 bases, with 14 bases sitting between them. This CDR3 has 14 residues. CDR1 and CDR2 (germline): MNHEY, SMNVEV (reference sequence). The protocol was immunoSEQ multiplex PCR, while the TCRdb copy is restricted to in-frame clones and leaves out a portion. The sample records more than 11,000 clones, 80% to 90% being singletons. This clone was counted only a few times. Its antigen is not identified.

The receptor was isolated from an adult with mismatch repair-deficient cancer. The chain recombines TRBV27 with TRBJ2-7; D ambiguous. The specimen was cells cultured in vitro, collected from a patient treated with pembrolizumab. The CDR3 protein is CASSLKGVPFEQYF. The CDR3 DNA follows: TGTGCCAGCAGTTTAAAGGGTGTACCCTTCGAGCAGTACTTC.